The 26 T cell receptor beta chains listed next were all sequenced from one sample in a study of T cells in Graves' hyperthyroidism and ophthalmopathy. RNA transcripts gave rise to amplified TCR beta CDR3 regions. The TCR CDR3 first-round RT-PCR relied on the HTBI primer set. TCRdb re-analysed the multiplex PCR reads in MiXCR, keeping a single row per CDR3 protein. In the table there are hundreds of thousands of distinct CDR3 sequences, about 15% of which are singletons. The sample taken for sequencing was blood. The receptor source for this set is a woman between 18 and 29 years old with Graves' hyperthyroidism.

This clonotype was seen at least ten times. The chain joins TRBV3-1 to TRBJ2-5; D is ambiguous. Trimming removed 0 bases from V and 5 bases from J, with 7 bases in between. The CDR3 consists of 13 residues. CDR1 is LGHDT, CDR2 YNNKEL, per germline (reference sequence). The CDR3 coding sequence is TGTGCCAGCAGCCAAGAGGGGTTGGAGACCCAGTACTTC. Its translation is CASSQEGLETQYF.

This clonotype was detected once. The chain employs TRBV7-3 and TRBJ2-1, with D unclear. Matching the DNA end better, TRBJ2-7 makes the J call doubtful. This CDR3 comprises 18 residues. The germline gives CDR1 SGHTA, CDR2 FQGTGA. The CDR3 sequence: CASSLLGKVAPSYNEQYF. CDR3 nucleotide sequence: TGTGCCAGCAGCTTACTTGGAAAGGTCGCCCCTTCCTACAATGAGCAGTACTTC.

This clonotype has ten or more counts. This sequence joins TRBV7-9 and TRBJ2-2; 9 bases match TRBD1. The CDR3 runs to 17 residues. V gave up 4 bases and J gave up 2 bases; unmatched junction bases: 8. Germline CDR1 reads SEHNR; CDR2 reads FQNEAQ (reference sequence). The CDR3 here is CASSYDTGGANTGELFF. CDR3 sequence (DNA): TGTGCCAGCAGCTACGACACAGGGGGCGCAAACACCGGGGAGCTGTTTTTT.

The chain carries TRBV7-2 and TRBJ2-5, with 9 bases aligning to TRBD1. Germline CDR1 reads SGHTA; CDR2 reads FQGNSA. The CDR3 is 16 amino acids. V was clipped by 2 bases and J by 5 bases; unmatched bases: 9. Written as DNA, the CDR3 is TGTGCCAGCAGCTTACCTGGACAGGGGCTGGGGGAGACCCAGTACTTC. It yields the protein CASSLPGQGLGETQYF.

This clonotype showed up many times. This chain joins TRBV12-3 or TRBV12-4 and TRBJ2-3; 9 bases are a match to TRBD1. Unmatched junction bases numbered 4, after V lost 6 bases and J lost 3 bases. The CDR3 has 14 residues. CDR3 sequence (DNA): TGTGCCAGCAGAGGGACAGGGCGGACAGATACGCAGTATTTT. Residues: CASRGTGRTDTQYF.

This clonotype was picked up a small number of times. The chain employs TRBV20-1 and TRBJ1-1; 8 bases line up with TRBD1. CDR3 length: 11 amino acids. Germline-derived CDR1 and CDR2 are DFQATT and SNEGSKA (reference sequence). Trimming took 7 bases from V and 4 from J; bases not matched to a gene: 2. This chain's CDR3 is CSVDRGTEAFF. For the CDR3, the DNA is TGCAGTGTCGACAGGGGCACTGAAGCTTTCTTT.

V and J are TRBV20-1 and TRBJ2-3; 11 bases agree with TRBD2. The CDR3 has 16 amino acids. Per germline, CDR1 DFQATT and CDR2 SNEGSKA (reference sequence). J lost 4 bases, V lost 0 bases, and 6 bases had no gene match. For the CDR3, the DNA is TGCAGTGCTAGAGAACCGACTAGCGGGGTCGCAGATACGCAGTATTTT. Amino acid sequence: CSAREPTSGVADTQYF.

The genes are TRBV7-9 and TRBJ2-1; D call uncertain. This CDR3 comprises 14 residues. V gave up 1 base and J gave up 8 bases, with 12 bases separating them. Per germline, CDR1 SEHNR and CDR2 FQNEAQ (reference sequence). CDR3 sequence: CASSLVASEDEQFF. CDR3 bases: TGTGCCAGCAGCTTAGTGGCATCCGAAGATGAGCAGTTCTTC.

The chain has TRBV9 and TRBJ2-7, with TRBD2 identical over 15 bases. CDR3 length: 17 amino acids. The trim removed 3 bases at V and 5 bases at J, leaving 9 bases unmatched. Per germline, CDR1 SGDLS and CDR2 YYNGEE. The CDR3 reads CASSAGGLAGGENEQYF. The CDR3 DNA reads TGTGCCAGCAGCGCAGGGGGACTAGCGGGAGGAGAAAACGAGCAGTACTTC.

The count of this clonotype is one. A read error is possible here, since a much larger clone lies one base away. This is likely a read error, given that the CDR3 carries no conserved phenylalanine or tryptophan at its end. The chain couples TRBV19 to TRBJ1-1; no clear D. Looked up from germline, CDR1 is LNHDA and CDR2 is SQIVND (reference sequence). This CDR3 comprises 13 residues. Between the trimmed V and J ends, which lost 3 bases and 1 base, there was a span of 6 bases. The CDR3 nucleotides read TGTGCCAGTAGTATTTTAGAGAACACTGAAGCTTTCCTT. As protein: CASSILENTEAFL.

This clonotype was detected a few times. J is TRBJ2-3 and V is TRBV9, with D perhaps being TRBD1 or TRBD2 (5 bases each). From germline, CDR1 is SGDLS and CDR2 YYNGEE. Trimming left V 0 bases short and J 4 bases short, with 12 bases between. The CDR3 spans 15 residues. The CDR3 region has the DNA TGTGCCAGCAGCGTAGGTCAGGGAGTAGCAGATACGCAGTATTTT. It specifies CASSVGQGVADTQYF.

Ten or more counts support this clonotype. This sequence joins TRBV15 and TRBJ2-1, with TRBD2 matching over 9 bases. There are 17 residues in the CDR3. The germline gives CDR1 LNHNV, CDR2 YYDKDF (reference sequence). V trimming: 0 bases; J trimming: 5 bases; junction bases outside the gene matches: 8. The CDR3 here is CATSRDKGLASHNEQFF. DNA of the CDR3: TGTGCCACCAGCAGAGATAAGGGACTAGCTAGTCACAATGAGCAGTTCTTC.

This clonotype turned up a few times. The J gene is TRBJ2-3, the V gene TRBV19, with 8 bases fitting TRBD2. Germline CDR1 LNHDA, CDR2 SQIVND (reference sequence). The CDR3 loop spans 15 amino acids. J gave up 5 bases and V 9 bases, and 13 bases lay outside the gene matches. The CDR3 DNA sequence: TGTGCCAGAATGGGCGGGAGGTCCGCAAAAGATACGCAGTATTTT. This gives the protein CARMGGRSAKDTQYF.

This clonotype was observed many times. This chain connects TRBV28 to TRBJ2-1; TRBD2 aligns across 7 bases. This CDR3 contains 17 residues. CDR1 and CDR2 (germline): MDHEN, SYDVKM. V was clipped by 0 bases and J by 6 bases; unmatched bases: 11. The CDR3 DNA sequence: TGTGCCAGCAGTTTATGGTTAGGGAGGGGACCGGTCAATGAGCAGTTCTTC. Translating gives CASSLWLGRGPVNEQFF. Based on the CDR3 plus reference TRBV28 and TRBJ2-1, the full variable domain is DVKVTQSSRYLVKRTGEKVFLECVQDMDHENMFWYRQDPGLGLRLIYFSYDVKMKEKGDIPEGYSVSREKKERFSLILESASTNQTSMYLCASSLWLGRGPVNEQFFGPGTRLTVL.

This clonotype occurred many times. This chain joins TRBV7-9 and TRBJ1-5; D ambiguous. The CDR3 loop spans 16 amino acids. V was shortened by 5 bases and J by 0 bases, with 14 bases between the two germline ends. CDR1 is SEHNR and CDR2 is FQNEAQ in the germline V gene (reference sequence). Written as DNA, the CDR3 is TGTGCCAGCAGCCGAACCCCCGAGGGTAGCAATCAGCCCCAGCATTTT. This translates into CASSRTPEGSNQPQHF. The complete variable domain, with remaining parts taken from reference TRBV7-9 and TRBJ1-5, reads DTGVSQNPRHKITKRGQNVTFRCDPISEHNRLYWYRQTLGQGPEFLTYFQNEAQLEKSRLLSDRFSAERPKGSFSTLEIQRTEQGDSAMYLCASSRTPEGSNQPQHFGDGTRLSIL.

This clonotype was recorded at least ten times. The gene calls are TRBV5-1 and TRBJ2-2; 8 bases agree with TRBD1. Germline CDR1 SGHRS, CDR2 YFSETQ. Trimming removed 3 bases from V and 2 bases from J; junction bases left unmatched: 9. The CDR3 is 17 residues long. CDR3: CASSWEPTGGNTGELFF. The CDR3 DNA reads as TGCGCCAGCAGCTGGGAGCCCACAGGGGGAAACACCGGGGAGCTGTTTTTT.

This clonotype was recorded at least ten times. V is TRBV27 and J is TRBJ1-1; possible D gene TRBD1, 5 bases. CDR1 and CDR2 from the germline V gene are MNHEY and SMNVEV (reference sequence). V lost 7 bases, J lost 4 bases, and 13 bases lay in between. The length of the CDR3 is 13 residues. CDR3 nucleotide sequence: TGTGCCAGCACCTCAGGGTTGGGCACTGAAGCTTTCTTT. Its translation: CASTSGLGTEAFF.

A word on this clonotype: A read error may explain this, as a much larger clone is one base away. The CDR3 spells CAIRVTDTQYF. The CDR3 DNA reads as TGTGCCATCAGAGTCACAGATACGCAGTATTTT. The chain links TRBV10-3 to TRBJ2-3, with D hard to call. The V end was cut by 6 bases, the J end by 2 bases, with 3 bases between. Per germline, CDR1 ENHRY and CDR2 SYGVKD. The CDR3 totals 11 residues.

The CDR3 loop is CASGGGDTEAFF. For the CDR3, the DNA is TGCGCCAGCGGAGGGGGGGACACTGAAGCTTTCTTT. The chain couples TRBV10-2 to TRBJ1-1; possible D gene TRBD1, 6 bases. V dropped 8 bases and J dropped 3 bases, with 10 bases sitting between them. Germline CDR1 WSHSY, CDR2 SAAADI. The CDR3 is 12 residues long.

This clonotype was detected only a few times. Being one base from a much bigger clone, this may be a read error. The chain is built from TRBV14 and TRBJ1-1; D gene uncertain. Deletions cut 1 base from V and 3 bases from J, with 3 bases between. The CDR3 is 12 amino acids. Germline loops: CDR1 SGHDN, CDR2 FVKESK. The chain's CDR3 is CASSQVHTEAFF. CDR3 DNA sequence: TGTGCCAGCAGCCAAGTACACACTGAAGCTTTCTTT.

On this clonotype itself: A read error may produce the germline difference seen at one junction end. The chain links TRBV29-1 to TRBJ2-7, with 7 positions matching TRBD1. Per germline, CDR1 SQVTM and CDR2 ANQGSEA. There are 13 residues in the CDR3. DNA for the CDR3: TGCAGCGTCGAAGAGGACAGGTCCAACGAGCAGTACTTC. Amino acids: CSVEEDRSNEQYF.

This sequence joins TRBV9 and TRBJ1-2, with D maybe TRBD1 (5 bases). CDR3 size: 15 residues. The germline V gene encodes CDR1 SGDLS and CDR2 YYNGEE. V was clipped by 0 bases and J by 6 bases, with 15 bases between them. CDR3 amino acids: CASSVDRGFLDGYTF. The CDR3, as DNA: TGTGCCAGCAGCGTAGATCGGGGGTTCCTCGATGGCTACACCTTC. The whole variable domain, filled in from reference TRBV9 and TRBJ1-2, reads DSGVTQTPKHLITATGQRVTLRCSPRSGDLSVYWYQQSLDQGLQFLIQYYNGEERAKGNILERFSAQQFPDLHSELNLSSLELGDSALYFCASSVDRGFLDGYTFGSGTRLTVV.

This clonotype was counted between two and nine times. V gene TRBV6-1 combines with J gene TRBJ2-7; 10 nucleotides match TRBD1. V shed 8 bases, J shed 4 bases, and the junction held 8 bases outside the gene matches. The CDR3 is made up of 14 amino acids. The V gene's germline CDR1 is MNHNS and CDR2 SASEGT. CDR3 nucleotide sequence: TGTGCCAGCTTAGTGTGGGACAGGGGATACGAGCAGTACTTC. Translating it yields CASLVWDRGYEQYF.

This clonotype was detected many times. V and J are TRBV28 and TRBJ1-6; D might be TRBD1 (5 bases). The germline CDR1 and CDR2 sequences are MDHEN and SYDVKM. V shed 8 bases and J shed 5 bases, with 13 bases lying between them. The CDR3 is 14 amino acids. The CDR3 sequence is CASRDGRNNSPLHF. The CDR3 bases are TGTGCCAGCCGGGACGGACGGAATAATTCACCCCTCCACTTT.

This clonotype has at least ten counts. The V gene is TRBV20-1, the J gene TRBJ1-1, with TRBD1 as a possible D gene (6 bases). Trimming stripped 7 bases from V and 2 bases from J, with 14 bases between. The CDR3 is made up of 13 amino acids. Germline V CDR1 and CDR2: DFQATT, SNEGSKA (reference sequence). CDR3 DNA: TGCAGTGTGGCGACAGGCAGCAACACTGAAGCTTTCTTT. Translation gives CSVATGSNTEAFF.

At least ten counts were recorded for this clonotype. V and J are TRBV6-1 and TRBJ2-7; D uncertain. Germline loops: CDR1 MNHNS, CDR2 SASEGT. Trimming shortened V by 5 bases and J by 7 bases, and 6 bases separated the two germline ends. CDR3 length equals 10 residues. The CDR3 nucleotides are TGTGCCAGCAGTCGCGAGGAGCAGTACTTC. Translation: CASSREEQYF.